These T cell receptor beta chains were read from a single sample in a study of spatial heterogeneity in lung cancer. TCRdb recomputed calls from the 5' RACE reads with MiXCR, one row per CDR3 protein. The sample contains over 70,000 distinct CDR3 sequences, approximately 9% of which appear only once. Specimen: PBMCs, collected at follow-up. The receptor source for this set is a female donor with early-stage non-small cell lung cancer. CDR3s include the opening cysteine and the closing phenylalanine or tryptophan. A D gene is named only where the DNA matches it firmly. Some rows mark clone size as missing; the rest say once, few, many or name a class of expanded clone.

clone_size,v_call,j_call,d_call,cdr3_aa,cdr3_nt
few,TRBV24-1,TRBJ2-3,TRBD2,CATSVSAGGTDTQYF,TGTGCCACCAGTGTTTCAGCGGGAGGAACAGATACGCAGTATTTT
.,TRBV5-1,TRBJ2-1,TRBD2,CASSLVSGSYNEQFF,TGCGCCAGCAGCTTGGTTAGCGGGTCATACAATGAGCAGTTCTTC
few,TRBV7-2,TRBJ2-3,.,CASSLVRSDTQYF,TGTGCCAGCAGCTTAGTCCGATCAGATACGCAGTATTTT
few,TRBV20-1,TRBJ2-1,TRBD2,CSATGTSNEQFF,TGCAGTGCTACCGGGACTAGCAATGAGCAGTTCTTC
many,TRBV7-8,TRBJ2-1,TRBD1,CASSFRDRASSEQFF,TGTGCCAGCAGCTTCCGGGACAGGGCCTCTAGTGAGCAGTTCTTC
many,TRBV7-8,TRBJ2-5,.,CASSLGTELGETQYF,TGTGCCAGCAGCTTAGGGACGGAGCTCGGAGAGACCCAGTACTTC
.,TRBV6-5,TRBJ2-7,TRBD1,CASSPPTPAGTETYEQYF,TGTGCCAGCAGTCCGCCAACCCCGGCCGGGACAGAAACCTACGAGCAGTACTTC
.,TRBV30,TRBJ1-1,.,CAWKGGANTEAFF,TGTGCCTGGAAGGGGGGAGCGAACACTGAAGCTTTCTTT
few,TRBV10-3,TRBJ2-7,.,CAISELGKAPAFIF,TGTGCCATCAGTGAGTTGGGAAAGGCGCCCGCCTTTATCTTC
.,TRBV15,TRBJ1-1,.,CATSRSDTEAFF,TGTGCCACCAGCAGGAGCGACACTGAAGCTTTCTTT
.,TRBV12-2,TRBJ2-3,.,CASRLQMGGPDTQYF,TGTGCAAGTCGCTTGCAAATGGGGGGGCCAGATACGCAGTATTTT
many,TRBV11-2,TRBJ1-2,.,CASSAWTDDGYTF,TGTGCCAGCAGCGCCTGGACAGATGATGGCTACACCTTC
many,TRBV27,TRBJ1-2,TRBD1,CASRRQGFNYGYTF,TGTGCCAGCAGGAGACAGGGGTTTAACTATGGCTACACCTTC
.,TRBV27,TRBJ2-5,.,CASQARGGETQYF,TGTGCCAGCCAGGCACGGGGTGGAGAGACCCAGTACTTC
.,TRBV5-1,TRBJ1-1,TRBD1,CASSTGQGATEAFF,TGCGCCAGCAGCACCGGACAGGGGGCGACTGAAGCTTTCTTT
.,TRBV10-3,TRBJ2-7,.,CAINTGTSGEQYF,TGTGCCATCAATACCGGCACCTCAGGCGAGCAGTACTTC
.,TRBV28,TRBJ2-5,.,CASSLLEGWVQETQYF,TGTGCCAGCAGTTTATTGGAGGGCTGGGTCCAAGAGACCCAGTACTTC
many,TRBV20-1,TRBJ2-1,.,CSAREAVEQFF,TGCAGTGCTAGAGAGGCAGTCGAGCAGTTCTTC
.,TRBV12-3/TRBV12-4,TRBJ1-6,.,CASKNSYNSPLHF,TGTGCCAGCAAAAACTCCTATAATTCACCCCTCCACTTT
many,TRBV11-2,TRBJ2-5,.,CASSFFGGEETQYF,TGTGCCAGCAGCTTCTTCGGCGGGGAAGAGACCCAGTACTTC
many,TRBV18,TRBJ1-1,.,CASSPGRPNTEAFF,TGTGCCAGCTCTCCAGGACGGCCGAACACTGAAGCTTTCTTT
many,TRBV12-3/TRBV12-4,TRBJ2-5,.,CASSSLAEETQYF,TGTGCCAGCAGTTCTTTAGCGGAAGAGACCCAGTACTTC
many,TRBV19,TRBJ1-5,TRBD1,CASTMGQFYNQPQHF,TGTGCCAGTACTATGGGACAGTTTTACAATCAGCCCCAGCATTTT
.,TRBV10-3,TRBJ2-2,.,CAISEGANTGELFF,TGTGCCATCAGTGAGGGTGCGAACACCGGGGAGCTGTTTTTT
many,TRBV7-3,TRBJ2-2,TRBD2,CASSLTASGNTGELFF,TGTGCCAGCAGCTTAACGGCTAGCGGGAACACCGGGGAGCTGTTTTTT
few,TRBV19,TRBJ2-1,TRBD1,CASSKTGGSYNEQFF,TGTGCCAGTAGTAAAACAGGGGGCTCCTACAATGAGCAGTTCTTC
.,TRBV3-1,TRBJ2-1,.,CASSQQGAPYNEQFF,TGTGCCAGCAGCCAACAGGGAGCCCCATACAATGAGCAGTTCTTC
.,TRBV18,TRBJ2-7,.,CASSPRVGNGNEQYF,TGTGCCAGCTCACCCCGGGTCGGAAACGGGAACGAGCAGTACTTC
few,TRBV10-3,TRBJ2-7,.,CATKRAGERDEQYF,TGTGCCACCAAAAGGGCTGGGGAGAGGGACGAGCAGTACTTC
many,TRBV12-3/TRBV12-4,TRBJ1-2,.,CASSFLSPRGYTF,TGTGCCAGCAGTTTCCTCTCCCCCCGCGGCTACACCTTC
.,TRBV11-3,TRBJ2-1,TRBD2,CASSLLSSGILNEQFF,TGTGCCAGCAGCCTACTCTCTAGCGGGATACTCAATGAGCAGTTCTTC
few,TRBV30,TRBJ2-7,TRBD1,CAWSPGQGTYEQYF,TGTGCCTGGAGTCCAGGACAGGGTACCTACGAGCAGTACTTC
many,TRBV28,TRBJ1-5,.,CASSTYEGLDQPQHF,TGTGCCAGCAGTACGTACGAGGGATTGGATCAGCCCCAGCATTTT
many,TRBV11-2,TRBJ2-7,.,CASSLGLPYEQYF,TGTGCCAGCAGCTTGGGACTGCCTTACGAGCAGTACTTC
few,TRBV7-9,TRBJ2-1,.,CASSRGTLEGNEQFF,TGTGCCAGCAGCCGCGGGACACTGGAGGGTAATGAGCAGTTCTTC
.,TRBV7-2,TRBJ2-7,.,CASRVDSQPTHLHF,TGTGCCAGCAGAGTGGACAGCCAACCAACCCACCTGCACTTC
.,TRBV28,TRBJ1-2,.,CASSLAAATNYGYTF,TGTGCCAGCAGTTTGGCGGCAGCAACAAACTATGGCTACACCTTC
many,TRBV5-1,TRBJ2-7,.,CASSLAPSYEQYF,TGCGCCAGCAGCTTGGCCCCTAGCTACGAGCAGTACTTC
.,TRBV4-1,TRBJ2-2,.,CASSLDSANTGELFF,TGCGCCAGCAGCCTGGACAGTGCGAACACCGGGGAGCTGTTTTTT
.,TRBV29-1,TRBJ2-2,.,CSVEEGLKGTGELFF,TGCAGCGTTGAAGAAGGGTTGAAGGGCACCGGGGAGCTGTTTTTT
few,TRBV19,TRBJ2-1,TRBD2,CASSILAGNYNEQFF,TGTGCCAGTAGTATTCTAGCGGGGAACTACAATGAGCAGTTCTTC
.,TRBV5-1,TRBJ2-2,TRBD2,CASSFREQRESGELFF,TGCGCCAGCAGCTTTCGGGAGCAGCGGGAGAGCGGGGAGCTGTTTTTT
.,TRBV10-3,TRBJ1-1,TRBD1,CAISQGVTEAFF,TGTGCCATCTCTCAGGGGGTCACTGAAGCTTTCTTT
many,TRBV15,TRBJ2-1,.,CATSLTGLSYNEQFF,TGTGCCACCAGCTTAACGGGACTTTCATACAATGAGCAGTTCTTC
many,TRBV14,TRBJ2-3,.,CASSQDYGTDTQYF,TGTGCCAGCAGCCAAGACTATGGGACAGATACGCAGTATTTT
.,TRBV28,TRBJ2-4,.,CASGNRAARNIQDF,TGTGCCAGCGGAAATCGGGCAGCGAGAAACATTCAGGACTTC
many,TRBV6-5,TRBJ2-7,.,CASSYSRYEQYF,TGTGCCAGCAGTTACTCCCGCTACGAGCAGTACTTC
many,TRBV10-3,TRBJ2-3,TRBD2,CATRAGSGKYTDTQYF,TGTGCCACCAGGGCCGGTAGCGGGAAATACACAGATACGCAGTATTTT
many,TRBV7-8,TRBJ1-2,.,CASSLQDSNYGYTF,TGTGCCAGCAGCTTACAAGATTCTAACTATGGCTACACCTTC
many,TRBV28,TRBJ2-1,.,CASSLRGGTNEQFF,TGTGCCAGCAGTTTGCGTGGGGGGACTAATGAGCAGTTCTTC